This record looks at one T cell receptor (beta chain) sequence and its context. Germline V CDR1 and CDR2: MNHNY, SVGAGI (reference sequence). V was shortened by 0 bases and J by 3 bases, with 12 bases between the two germline ends. This CDR3 has 15 amino acids. Some clones are missing from TCRdb's copy, which holds only in-frame ones; the method was immunoSEQ multiplex PCR. The data show more than 2 million clones, with about 95% seen just once and about 1.1% held by the top ten. This entry comes from a study of shared clonotypes between healthy human individuals. Terminally differentiated effector memory CD45RA+ cells were excluded from the naive CD8 cells, which were CD45RO-negative and positively selected for CCR7.

Source material: naive CD8+ T cells sorted from blood. The genes are TRBV6-6 and TRBJ2-7; D possibly corresponds to TRBD1 (5 bases). The sequence was obtained from a man younger than 35 in good health. The CDR3 nucleotides read TGTGCCAGCAGTTACTCGGGGCCCCAGGGCTACGAGCAGTACTTC. This encodes CASSYSGPQGYEQYF.